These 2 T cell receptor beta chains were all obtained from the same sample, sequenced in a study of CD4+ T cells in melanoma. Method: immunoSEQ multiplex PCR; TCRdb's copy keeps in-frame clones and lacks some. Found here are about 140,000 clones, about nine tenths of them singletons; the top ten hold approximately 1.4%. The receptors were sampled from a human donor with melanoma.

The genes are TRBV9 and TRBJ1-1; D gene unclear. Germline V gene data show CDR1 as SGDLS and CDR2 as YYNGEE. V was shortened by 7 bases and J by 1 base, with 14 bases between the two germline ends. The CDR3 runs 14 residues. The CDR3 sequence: CASSPQTQNTEAFF. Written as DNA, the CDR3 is TGTGCCAGCTCTCCTCAGACACAGAACACTGAAGCTTTCTTT.

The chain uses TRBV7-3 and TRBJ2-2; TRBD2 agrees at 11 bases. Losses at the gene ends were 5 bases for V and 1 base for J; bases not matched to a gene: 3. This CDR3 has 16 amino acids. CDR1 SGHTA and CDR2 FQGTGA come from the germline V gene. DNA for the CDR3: TGTGCCAGCAGCCAACTAGCGGGGGAGAACACCGGGGAGCTGTTTTTT. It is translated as CASSQLAGENTGELFF.